This is a list of T cell receptor beta chains from one sample in a study of blood T cells in healthy people across ages. TCRdb reprocessed the 5' RACE reads with MiXCR, giving one entry per CDR3 protein. The table lists hundreds of thousands of distinct CDR3 sequences, 25% of them singletons. The same data also contributed to another study, on T cells of mothers and their children.

The sample comprised blood. These receptors all come from a boy younger than 18 in good health. Each CDR3 is given with its conserved first and last residue. D genes are given only for firm matches. Clone size, where shown, is once, few, many, or a class for clones that have expanded.

size: .
J: TRBJ2-3
D: .
V: TRBV27
CDR3: CASSDGGPDTQYF
DNA: TGTGCCAGCAGTGATGGGGGCCCAGATACGCAGTATTTT

size: few
J: TRBJ2-1
D: .
V: TRBV24-1
CDR3: CATSDPGGYNEQFF
DNA: TGTGCCACCAGTGACCCCGGGGGCTACAATGAGCAGTTCTTC

size: .
J: TRBJ1-1
D: .
V: TRBV6-2/TRBV6-3
CDR3: CASSYSKPMNTEAFF
DNA: TGTGCCAGCAGTTACTCGAAGCCCATGAACACTGAAGCTTTCTTT

size: .
J: TRBJ1-4
D: .
V: TRBV6-5
CDR3: CASSYSNPGGGNEKLFF
DNA: TGTGCCAGCAGTTACTCGAACCCGGGAGGGGGTAATGAAAAACTGTTTTTT

size: few
J: TRBJ1-4
D: .
V: TRBV10-3
CDR3: CAISPGRELFF
DNA: TGTGCCATCAGTCCGGGGCGCGAACTGTTTTTT

size: .
J: TRBJ2-5
D: .
V: TRBV6-5
CDR3: CASSYTIAGLEETQYF
DNA: TGTGCCAGCAGTTACACCATCGCGGGGTTGGAAGAGACCCAGTACTTC

size: .
J: TRBJ2-1
D: .
V: TRBV10-3
CDR3: CAIGESPNEQFF
DNA: TGTGCCATCGGAGAGTCTCCAAATGAGCAGTTCTTC

size: .
J: TRBJ2-1
D: .
V: TRBV28
CDR3: CASSLVRSYNEQFF
DNA: TGTGCCAGCAGTTTGGTCCGCTCCTACAATGAGCAGTTCTTC

size: .
J: TRBJ2-7
D: TRBD2
V: TRBV25-1
CDR3: CASSELFSSGHEQYF
DNA: TGTGCCAGCAGTGAGCTGTTTTCTAGCGGGCACGAGCAGTACTTC

size: .
J: TRBJ2-7
D: .
V: TRBV5-1
CDR3: CASSKLYLSSYEQYF
DNA: TGCGCCAGCAGCAAACTTTACTTAAGCTCCTACGAGCAGTACTTC

size: .
J: TRBJ2-7
D: .
V: TRBV3-1
CDR3: CASSQIGGNEQYF
DNA: TGTGCCAGCAGTCAAATAGGAGGGAACGAGCAGTACTTC

size: few
J: TRBJ1-1
D: .
V: TRBV6-1
CDR3: CASSLVGGLGTEAFF
DNA: TGTGCCAGCAGCTTGGTCGGGGGGTTGGGCACTGAAGCTTTCTTT

size: .
J: TRBJ2-7
D: .
V: TRBV20-1
CDR3: CSARGGTASYEQYF
DNA: TGCAGTGCTAGAGGGGGAACGGCGTCCTACGAGCAGTACTTC

size: .
J: TRBJ1-2
D: .
V: TRBV6-5
CDR3: CASSYLDRDYGYTF
DNA: TGTGCCAGCAGTTACCTGGACCGAGACTATGGCTACACCTTC

size: .
J: TRBJ2-1
D: TRBD1
V: TRBV6-2/TRBV6-3
CDR3: CASSPSPTGFNEQFF
DNA: TGTGCCAGCAGCCCTTCCCCGACAGGGTTCAATGAGCAGTTCTTC

size: .
J: TRBJ2-5
D: .
V: TRBV12-3/TRBV12-4
CDR3: CASSLGLIETQYF
DNA: TGTGCCAGCAGCCTCGGTTTAATAGAGACCCAGTACTTC

size: .
J: TRBJ2-7
D: TRBD1
V: TRBV9
CDR3: CASSKRQGFSYEQYF
DNA: TGTGCCAGCAGCAAACGACAGGGCTTCTCCTACGAGCAGTACTTC

size: .
J: TRBJ1-4
D: .
V: TRBV7-2
CDR3: CASSITTEQGVWEKLFF
DNA: TGTGCCAGCAGCATTACGACCGAACAGGGAGTCTGGGAAAAACTGTTTTTT

size: few
J: TRBJ2-1
D: TRBD2
V: TRBV6-5
CDR3: CASSYGEGSYNEQFF
DNA: TGTGCCAGCAGTTACGGGGAGGGCTCCTACAATGAGCAGTTCTTC

size: .
J: TRBJ2-7
D: .
V: TRBV10-1
CDR3: CASPPEKPEQYF
DNA: TGCGCCAGCCCCCCGGAAAAGCCCGAGCAGTACTTC

size: few
J: TRBJ2-5
D: .
V: TRBV20-1
CDR3: CSARGFGNGETQYF
DNA: TGCAGTGCTAGAGGTTTTGGGAACGGAGAGACCCAGTACTTC

size: few
J: TRBJ1-1
D: .
V: TRBV20-1
CDR3: CSARFRGMNTEAFF
DNA: TGCAGTGCCCGTTTTCGGGGCATGAACACTGAAGCTTTCTTT

size: .
J: TRBJ2-7
D: TRBD1
V: TRBV18
CDR3: CASSRTGTVHEQYF
DNA: TGTGCCAGCTCACGGACAGGGACGGTGCACGAGCAGTACTTC

size: few
J: TRBJ2-5
D: TRBD1
V: TRBV11-2
CDR3: CASSLVVTGVEEQYF
DNA: TGTGCCAGCAGCTTAGTTGTGACAGGGGTTGAAGAGCAGTACTTC

size: few
J: TRBJ1-1
D: .
V: TRBV4-2
CDR3: CASSQGNRDTEAFF
DNA: TGTGCCAGCAGCCAAGGTAACAGAGACACTGAAGCTTTCTTT

size: .
J: TRBJ2-1
D: .
V: TRBV6-5
CDR3: CASRQAKHNEQFF
DNA: TGTGCCAGTAGGCAGGCAAAACACAATGAGCAGTTCTTC

size: .
J: TRBJ1-2
D: TRBD1
V: TRBV28
CDR3: CASTDRGGYGYTF
DNA: TGTGCAAGCACAGACAGGGGGGGGTATGGCTACACCTTC

size: few
J: TRBJ1-2
D: .
V: TRBV6-6
CDR3: CASDTSQDLYGYTF
DNA: TGTGCCAGCGATACTTCTCAGGACCTCTATGGCTACACCTTC

size: few
J: TRBJ2-5
D: .
V: TRBV29-1
CDR3: CSVEVVGVQYF
DNA: TGCAGCGTTGAAGTTGTAGGGGTCCAGTACTTC

size: few
J: TRBJ1-2
D: .
V: TRBV6-1
CDR3: CASSEDGNYGYTF
DNA: TGTGCCAGCAGTGAAGACGGTAACTATGGCTACACCTTC

size: once
J: TRBJ2-7
D: TRBD1
V: TRBV7-2
CDR3: CAGSSQRPGGPYEQYF
DNA: TGTGCCGGCAGCTCCCAGCGGCCAGGGGGCCCCTACGAGCAGTACTTC

size: .
J: TRBJ1-4
D: .
V: TRBV28
CDR3: CASRRPGLNEKLFF
DNA: TGTGCCAGCAGACGACCGGGGTTGAATGAAAAACTGTTTTTT

size: few
J: TRBJ2-3
D: .
V: TRBV6-2/TRBV6-3
CDR3: CASSYPYRDTDTQYF
DNA: TGTGCCAGCAGTTACCCTTACCGGGACACAGATACGCAGTATTTT

size: .
J: TRBJ2-5
D: TRBD1
V: TRBV7-9
CDR3: CASSRSLWTGGAVGETQYF
DNA: TGTGCCAGCAGCCGCTCGCTATGGACAGGGGGCGCGGTAGGCGAGACCCAGTACTTC

size: .
J: TRBJ1-2
D: .
V: TRBV20-1
CDR3: CSASISRDYGYTF
DNA: TGCAGTGCTAGTATCAGTCGCGACTATGGCTACACCTTC

size: .
J: TRBJ2-3
D: .
V: TRBV7-3
CDR3: CASSLSPEKTDTQYF
DNA: TGTGCCAGCAGCTTAAGCCCGGAGAAGACAGATACGCAGTATTTT

size: .
J: TRBJ2-3
D: TRBD2
V: TRBV6-2/TRBV6-3
CDR3: CASSYILAGADTQYF
DNA: TGTGCCAGCAGTTACATCCTAGCGGGTGCAGATACGCAGTATTTT